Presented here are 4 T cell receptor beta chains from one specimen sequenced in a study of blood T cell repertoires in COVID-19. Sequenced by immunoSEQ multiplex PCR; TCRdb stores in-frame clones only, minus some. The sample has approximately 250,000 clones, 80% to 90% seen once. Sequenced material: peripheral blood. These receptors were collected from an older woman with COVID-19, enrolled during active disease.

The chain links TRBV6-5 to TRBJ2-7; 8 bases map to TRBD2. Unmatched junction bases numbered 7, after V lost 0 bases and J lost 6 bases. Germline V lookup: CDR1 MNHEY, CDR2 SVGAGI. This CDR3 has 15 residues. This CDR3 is CASSYSTGLGVEQYF. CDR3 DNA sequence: TGTGCCAGCAGTTACTCGACGGGACTAGGGGTCGAGCAGTACTTC.

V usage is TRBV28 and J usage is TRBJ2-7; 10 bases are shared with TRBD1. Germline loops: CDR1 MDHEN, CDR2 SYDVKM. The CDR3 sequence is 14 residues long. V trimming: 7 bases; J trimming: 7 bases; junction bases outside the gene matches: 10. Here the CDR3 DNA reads TGTGCCAGCAATAAACCGGGACAGGGGACAGAGCAGTACTTC. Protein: CASNKPGQGTEQYF.

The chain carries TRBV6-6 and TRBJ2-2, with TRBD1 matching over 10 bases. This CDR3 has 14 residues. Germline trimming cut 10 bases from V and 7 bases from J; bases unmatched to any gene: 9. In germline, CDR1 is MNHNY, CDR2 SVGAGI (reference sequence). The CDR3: CAIQGQGVGGELFF. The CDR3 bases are TGTGCCATCCAAGGACAGGGGGTGGGCGGGGAGCTGTTTTTT.

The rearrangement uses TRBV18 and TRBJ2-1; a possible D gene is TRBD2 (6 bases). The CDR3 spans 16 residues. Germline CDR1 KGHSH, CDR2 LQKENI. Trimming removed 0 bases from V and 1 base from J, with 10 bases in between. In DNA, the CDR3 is TGTGCCAGCTCACCACCGGAGGGGCGATCCTACAATGAGCAGTTCTTC. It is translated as CASSPPEGRSYNEQFF.